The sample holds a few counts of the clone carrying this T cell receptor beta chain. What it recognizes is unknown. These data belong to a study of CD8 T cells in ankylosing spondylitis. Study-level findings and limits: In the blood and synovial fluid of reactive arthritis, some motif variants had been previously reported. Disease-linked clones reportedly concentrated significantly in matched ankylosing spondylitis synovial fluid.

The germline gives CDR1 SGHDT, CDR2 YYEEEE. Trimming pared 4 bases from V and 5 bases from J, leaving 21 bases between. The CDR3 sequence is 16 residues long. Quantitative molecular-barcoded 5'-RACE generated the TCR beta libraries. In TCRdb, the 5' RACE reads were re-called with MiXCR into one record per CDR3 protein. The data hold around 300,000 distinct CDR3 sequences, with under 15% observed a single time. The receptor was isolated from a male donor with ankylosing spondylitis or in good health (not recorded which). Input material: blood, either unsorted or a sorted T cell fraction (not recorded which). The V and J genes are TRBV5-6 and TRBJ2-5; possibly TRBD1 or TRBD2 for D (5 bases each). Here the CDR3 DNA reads TGTGCCAGCAGCGCGGATGGGGGAGCGGTCCAGGAGACCCAGTACTTC. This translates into CASSADGGAVQETQYF.